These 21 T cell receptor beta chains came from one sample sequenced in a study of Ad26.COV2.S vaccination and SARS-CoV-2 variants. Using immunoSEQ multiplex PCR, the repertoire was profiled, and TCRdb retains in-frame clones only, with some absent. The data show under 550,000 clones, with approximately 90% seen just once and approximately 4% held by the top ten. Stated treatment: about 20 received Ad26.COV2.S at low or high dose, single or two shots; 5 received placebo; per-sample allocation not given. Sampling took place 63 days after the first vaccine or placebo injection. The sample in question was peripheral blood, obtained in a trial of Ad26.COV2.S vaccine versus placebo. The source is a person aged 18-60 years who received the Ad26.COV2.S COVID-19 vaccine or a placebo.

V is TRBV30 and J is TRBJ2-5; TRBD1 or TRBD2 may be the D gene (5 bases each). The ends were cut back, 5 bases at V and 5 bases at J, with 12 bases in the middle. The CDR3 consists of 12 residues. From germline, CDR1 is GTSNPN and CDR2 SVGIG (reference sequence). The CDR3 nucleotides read TGTGCCTGGGGGGGACCGTCCGAGACCCAGTACTTC. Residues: CAWGGPSETQYF.

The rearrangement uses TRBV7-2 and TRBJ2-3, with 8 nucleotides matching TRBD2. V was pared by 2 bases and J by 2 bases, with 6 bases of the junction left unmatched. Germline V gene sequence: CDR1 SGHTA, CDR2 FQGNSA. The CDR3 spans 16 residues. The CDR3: CASSLRGGGTTDTQYF. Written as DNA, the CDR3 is TGTGCCAGCAGCTTACGCGGCGGGGGGACCACAGATACGCAGTATTTT.

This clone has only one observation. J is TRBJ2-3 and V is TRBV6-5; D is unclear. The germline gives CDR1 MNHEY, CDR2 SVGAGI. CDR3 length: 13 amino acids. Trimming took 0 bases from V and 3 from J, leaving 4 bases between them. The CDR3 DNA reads TGTGCCAGCAGTTACTCGATAACAGATACGCAGTATTTT. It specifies CASSYSITDTQYF.

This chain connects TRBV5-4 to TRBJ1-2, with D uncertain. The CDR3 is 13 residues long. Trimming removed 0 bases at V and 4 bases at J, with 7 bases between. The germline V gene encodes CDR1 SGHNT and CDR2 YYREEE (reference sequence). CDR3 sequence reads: CASSLVSSYGYTF. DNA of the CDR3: TGTGCCAGCAGCTTGGTCTCATCCTATGGCTACACCTTC. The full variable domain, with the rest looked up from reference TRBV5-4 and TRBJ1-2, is ETGVTQSPTHLIKTRGQQVTLRCSSQSGHNTVSWYQQALGQGPQFIFQYYREEENGRGNFPPRFSGLQFPNYSSELNVNALELDDSALYLCASSLVSSYGYTFGSGTRLTVV.

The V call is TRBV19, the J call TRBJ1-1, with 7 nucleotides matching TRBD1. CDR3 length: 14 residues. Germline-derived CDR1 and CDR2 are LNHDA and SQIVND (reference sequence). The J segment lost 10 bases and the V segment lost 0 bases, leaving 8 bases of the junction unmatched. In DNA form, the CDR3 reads TGTGCCAGTAGTATAGATTGGAAGGGGGCTGCAGCTTTCTTT. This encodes CASSIDWKGAAAFF.

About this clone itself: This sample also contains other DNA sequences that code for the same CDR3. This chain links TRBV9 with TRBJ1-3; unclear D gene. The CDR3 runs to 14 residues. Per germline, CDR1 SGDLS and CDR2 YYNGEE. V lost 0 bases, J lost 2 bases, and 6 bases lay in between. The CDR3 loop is CASSVAGAGNTIYF. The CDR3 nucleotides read TGTGCCAGCAGCGTAGCAGGCGCTGGAAACACCATATATTTT. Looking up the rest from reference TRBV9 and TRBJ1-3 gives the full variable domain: DSGVTQTPKHLITATGQRVTLRCSPRSGDLSVYWYQQSLDQGLQFLIQYYNGEERAKGNILERFSAQQFPDLHSELNLSSLELGDSALYFCASSVAGAGNTIYFGEGSWLTVV.

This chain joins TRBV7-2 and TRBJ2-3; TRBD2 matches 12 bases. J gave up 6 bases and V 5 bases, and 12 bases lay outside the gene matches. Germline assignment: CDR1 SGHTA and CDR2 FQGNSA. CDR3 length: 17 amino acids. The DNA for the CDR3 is TGTGCCAGCAGCGCTACCGGGACTAGCGGGTCCCGGGATACGCAGTATTTT. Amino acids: CASSATGTSGSRDTQYF. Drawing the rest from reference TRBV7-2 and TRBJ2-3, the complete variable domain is GAGVSQSPSNKVTEKGKDVELRCDPISGHTALYWYRQSLGQGLEFLIYFQGNSAPDKSGLPSDRFSAERTGGSVSTLTIQRTQQEDSAVYLCASSATGTSGSRDTQYFGPGTRLTVL.

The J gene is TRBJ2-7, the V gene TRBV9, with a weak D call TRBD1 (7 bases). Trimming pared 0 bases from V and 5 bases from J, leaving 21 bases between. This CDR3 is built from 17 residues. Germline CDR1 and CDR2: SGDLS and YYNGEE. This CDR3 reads CASSVDPRRDSIDEQYF. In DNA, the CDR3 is TGTGCCAGCAGCGTAGATCCGCGGCGGGACAGTATCGACGAGCAGTACTTC.

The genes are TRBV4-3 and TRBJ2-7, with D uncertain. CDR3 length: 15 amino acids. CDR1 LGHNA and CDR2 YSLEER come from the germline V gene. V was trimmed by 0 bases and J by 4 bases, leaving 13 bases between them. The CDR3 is CASSQESVVPYEQYF. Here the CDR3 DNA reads TGCGCCAGCAGCCAAGAGAGTGTAGTTCCTTACGAGCAGTACTTC.

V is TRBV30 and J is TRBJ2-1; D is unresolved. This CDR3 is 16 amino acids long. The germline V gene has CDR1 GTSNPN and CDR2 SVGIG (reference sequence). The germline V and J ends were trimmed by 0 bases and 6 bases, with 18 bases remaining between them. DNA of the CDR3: TGTGCCTGGAGTGTAGGTCTTAGCTTGCGTCCCAATGAGCAGTTCTTC. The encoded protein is CAWSVGLSLRPNEQFF.

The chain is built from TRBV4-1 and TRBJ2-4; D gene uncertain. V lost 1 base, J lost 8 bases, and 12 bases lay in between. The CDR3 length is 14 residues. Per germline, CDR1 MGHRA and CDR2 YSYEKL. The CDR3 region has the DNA TGCGCCAGCAGCCAAGGCGACCGGGTATACATTCAGTACTTC. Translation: CASSQGDRVYIQYF.

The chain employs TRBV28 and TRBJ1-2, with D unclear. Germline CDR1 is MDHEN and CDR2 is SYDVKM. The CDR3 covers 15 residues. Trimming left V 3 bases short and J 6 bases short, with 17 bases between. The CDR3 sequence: CASSLVGPHWNGYTF. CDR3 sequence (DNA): TGTGCCAGCAGTTTGGTCGGACCGCATTGGAATGGCTACACCTTC.

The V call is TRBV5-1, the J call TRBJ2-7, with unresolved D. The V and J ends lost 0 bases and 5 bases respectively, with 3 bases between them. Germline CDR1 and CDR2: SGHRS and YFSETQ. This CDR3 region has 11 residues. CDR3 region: CASSLDDEQYF. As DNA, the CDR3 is TGCGCCAGCAGCTTGGACGACGAGCAGTACTTC.

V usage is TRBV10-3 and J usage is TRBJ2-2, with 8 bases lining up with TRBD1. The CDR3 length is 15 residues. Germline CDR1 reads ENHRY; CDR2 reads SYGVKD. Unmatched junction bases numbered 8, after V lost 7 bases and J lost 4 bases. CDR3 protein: CAIISQGAATGELFF. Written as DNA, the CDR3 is TGTGCCATCATCAGTCAGGGGGCGGCCACCGGGGAGCTGTTTTTT.

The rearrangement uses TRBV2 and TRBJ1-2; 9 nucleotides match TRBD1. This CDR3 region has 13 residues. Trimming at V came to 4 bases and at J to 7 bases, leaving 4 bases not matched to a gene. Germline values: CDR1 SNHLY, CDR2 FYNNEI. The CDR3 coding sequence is TGTGCCAGCAGTGGGACAGGGGACGTTGGCTACACCTTC. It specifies CASSGTGDVGYTF.

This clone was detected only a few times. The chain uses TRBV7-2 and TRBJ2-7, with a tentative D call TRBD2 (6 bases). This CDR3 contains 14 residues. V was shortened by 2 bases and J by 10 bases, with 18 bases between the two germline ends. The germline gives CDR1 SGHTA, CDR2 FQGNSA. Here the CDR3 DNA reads TGTGCCAGCAGCTTACGCCTGGGCGGGGAGATCCAGTACTTC. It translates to CASSLRLGGEIQYF. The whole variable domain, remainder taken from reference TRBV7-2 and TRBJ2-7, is GAGVSQSPSNKVTEKGKDVELRCDPISGHTALYWYRQSLGQGLEFLIYFQGNSAPDKSGLPSDRFSAERTGGSVSTLTIQRTQQEDSAVYLCASSLRLGGEIQYFGPGTRLTVT.

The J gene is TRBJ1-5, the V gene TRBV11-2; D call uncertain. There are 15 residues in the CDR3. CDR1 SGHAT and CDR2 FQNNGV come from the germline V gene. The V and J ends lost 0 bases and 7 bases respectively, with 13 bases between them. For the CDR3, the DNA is TGTGCCAGCAGCTTAGATCAGCGAAACGAGCAGCCCCAGCATTTT. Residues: CASSLDQRNEQPQHF.

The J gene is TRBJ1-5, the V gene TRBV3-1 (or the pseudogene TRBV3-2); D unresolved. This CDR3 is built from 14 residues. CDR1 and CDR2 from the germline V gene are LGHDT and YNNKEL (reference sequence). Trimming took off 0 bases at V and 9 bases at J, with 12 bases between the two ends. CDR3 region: CASSQDRTPRPQHF. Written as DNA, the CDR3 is TGTGCCAGCAGCCAAGACCGTACCCCAAGGCCCCAGCATTTT.

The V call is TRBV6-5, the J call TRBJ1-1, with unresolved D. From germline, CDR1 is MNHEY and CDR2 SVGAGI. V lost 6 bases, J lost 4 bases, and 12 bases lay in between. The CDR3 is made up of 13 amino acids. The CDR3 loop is CASRRGFSTEAFF. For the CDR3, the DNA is TGTGCCAGCAGAAGAGGGTTTTCCACTGAAGCTTTCTTT.

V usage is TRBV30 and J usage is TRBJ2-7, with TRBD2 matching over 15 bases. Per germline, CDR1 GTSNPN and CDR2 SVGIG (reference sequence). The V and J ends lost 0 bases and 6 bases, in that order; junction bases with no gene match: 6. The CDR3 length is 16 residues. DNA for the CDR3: TGTGCCTGGAGTGTAGGACTAGCGGGGGGGCCCTCCGAGCAGTACTTC. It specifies CAWSVGLAGGPSEQYF.

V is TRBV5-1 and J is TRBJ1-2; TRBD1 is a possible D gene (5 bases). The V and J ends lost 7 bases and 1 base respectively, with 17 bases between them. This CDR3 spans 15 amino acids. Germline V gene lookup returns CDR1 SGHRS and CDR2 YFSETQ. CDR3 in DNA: TGCGCCAGCGGATCGGCGACAGATCTTAACTATGGCTACACCTTC. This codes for CASGSATDLNYGYTF.